This passage covers 2 T cell receptor beta chains from one sample sequenced in a study of T cells in localized non-small cell lung cancer. Measured with immunoSEQ multiplex PCR; TCRdb has only the in-frame clones, and not every one. Here the sample spans over 40,000 clones, 80% to 85% being singletons. Sample: peripheral blood mononuclear cells, taken before any cancer treatment. The receptors were gathered from a man aged 35 to 69 with stage III lung adenocarcinoma.

The rearrangement links TRBV5-5 to TRBJ2-7; D may correspond to TRBD1 or TRBD2 (6 bases each). CDR3 length: 15 amino acids. The V gene's germline CDR1 is SGHKS and CDR2 YYEKEE (reference sequence). Trimming pared 4 bases from V and 2 bases from J, leaving 16 bases between. The CDR3 is CASSHGGPNPYEQYF. The CDR3 nucleotides read TGTGCCAGCAGCCACGGGGGCCCTAACCCCTACGAGCAGTACTTC.

The V and J genes are TRBV9 and TRBJ2-1; 9 bases are shared with TRBD1. This CDR3 has 15 residues. Germline assignment: CDR1 SGDLS and CDR2 YYNGEE. Germline trimming cut 3 bases from V and 1 base from J; bases unmatched to any gene: 2. In DNA, the CDR3 is TGTGCCAGCAGCGAGGGGACAGGGTCCTACAATGAGCAGTTCTTC. This codes for CASSEGTGSYNEQFF.